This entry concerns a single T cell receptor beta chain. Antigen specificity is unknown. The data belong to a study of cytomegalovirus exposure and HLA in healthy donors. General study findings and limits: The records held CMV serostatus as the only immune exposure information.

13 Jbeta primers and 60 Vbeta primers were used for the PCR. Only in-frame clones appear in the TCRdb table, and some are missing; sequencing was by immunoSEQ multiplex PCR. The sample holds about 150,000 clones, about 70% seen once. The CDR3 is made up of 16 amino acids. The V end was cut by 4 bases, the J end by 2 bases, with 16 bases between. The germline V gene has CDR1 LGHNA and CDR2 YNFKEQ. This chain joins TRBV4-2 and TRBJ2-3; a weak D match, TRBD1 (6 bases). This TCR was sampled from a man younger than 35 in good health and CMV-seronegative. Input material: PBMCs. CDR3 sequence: CASSLLQGDYTDTQYF. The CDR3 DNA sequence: TGTGCCAGCAGCCTTCTACAGGGCGATTACACAGATACGCAGTATTTT.